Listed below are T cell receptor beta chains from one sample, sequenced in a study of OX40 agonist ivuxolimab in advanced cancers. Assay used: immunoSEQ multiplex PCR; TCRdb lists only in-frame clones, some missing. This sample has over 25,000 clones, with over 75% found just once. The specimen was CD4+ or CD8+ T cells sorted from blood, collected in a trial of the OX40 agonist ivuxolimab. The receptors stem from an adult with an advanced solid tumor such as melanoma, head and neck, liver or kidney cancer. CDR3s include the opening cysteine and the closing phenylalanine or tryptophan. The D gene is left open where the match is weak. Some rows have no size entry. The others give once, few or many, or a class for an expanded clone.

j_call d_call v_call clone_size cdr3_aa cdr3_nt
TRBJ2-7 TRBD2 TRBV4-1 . CASSTTLMGLYEQYF TGCGCCAGCAGCACCACATTGATGGGACTATACGAGCAGTACTTC
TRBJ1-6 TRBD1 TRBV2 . CASSLGQPALNSPLHF TGTGCCAGCAGCCTGGGACAGCCGGCACTTAATTCACCCCTCCACTTT
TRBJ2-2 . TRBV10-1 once CASSDRVSGELFF TGCGCCAGCAGTGATAGGGTCTCCGGGGAGCTGTTTTTT
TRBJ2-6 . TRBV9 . CASSAGQSEGGANVLTF TGTGCCAGCAGCGCCGGACAATCCGAGGGCGGGGCCAACGTCCTGACTTTC
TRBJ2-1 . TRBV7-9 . CASRPQNIPHNEQFF TGTGCCAGCAGACCACAAAACATCCCCCATAATGAGCAGTTCTTC
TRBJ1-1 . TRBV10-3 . CAISEGTRMNTEAFF TGTGCCATCAGTGAAGGCACCCGGATGAACACTGAAGCTTTCTTT
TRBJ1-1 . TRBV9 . CASSTGRGRVNTEAFF TGTGCCAGCAGCACCGGAAGAGGGAGGGTGAACACTGAAGCTTTCTTT
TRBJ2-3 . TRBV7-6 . CASSLTGNTDTQYF TGTGCCAGCAGCTTAACGGGGAACACAGATACGCAGTATTTT
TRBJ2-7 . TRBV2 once CAGSEARSGEQYF TGTGCCGGCAGTGAAGCGCGCAGTGGCGAGCAGTACTTC
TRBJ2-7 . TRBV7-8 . CASSLGSYEQYF TGTGCCAGCAGCTTGGGCAGCTACGAGCAGTACTTC
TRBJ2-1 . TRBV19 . CASKGGDNYNEQFF TGTGCCAGTAAAGGGGGAGATAACTACAATGAGCAGTTCTTC
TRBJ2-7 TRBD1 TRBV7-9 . CASSLAIGQVYEQYF TGTGCCAGCAGCTTAGCGATAGGACAGGTCTACGAGCAGTACTTC
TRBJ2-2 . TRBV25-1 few CASSVASNTGELFF TGTGCCAGCAGTGTTGCATCGAACACCGGGGAGCTGTTTTTT
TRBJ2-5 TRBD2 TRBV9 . CASSVSSGGVLETQYF TGTGCCAGCAGCGTATCTAGCGGGGGGGTGCTAGAGACCCAGTACTTC
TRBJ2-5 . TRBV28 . CASSTLLETQYF TGTGCCAGCAGTACTCTCCTGGAGACCCAGTACTTC
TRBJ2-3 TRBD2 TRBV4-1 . CASSQDPAGGGTDTQYF TGCGCCAGCAGCCAAGATCCGGCGGGGGGGGGCACAGATACGCAGTATTTT
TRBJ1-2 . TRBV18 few CASSPRSEDYGYTF TGTGCCAGCTCACCAAGGAGTGAAGACTATGGCTACACCTTC
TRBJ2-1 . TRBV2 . CASPFETGNEQFF TGTGCCAGCCCCTTCGAAACTGGCAATGAGCAGTTCTTC
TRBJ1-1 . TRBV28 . CASSEPHTEAFF TGTGCCAGCAGCGAGCCACACACTGAAGCTTTCTTT
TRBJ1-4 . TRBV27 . CASSLTGLNEKLFF TGTGCCAGCAGTTTAACGGGACTTAATGAAAAACTGTTTTTT
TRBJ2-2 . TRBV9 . CASSVEGGGPVTGELFF TGTGCCAGCAGCGTAGAAGGCGGCGGGCCGGTCACCGGGGAGCTGTTTTTT
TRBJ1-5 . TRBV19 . CASSIGTRPQHF TGTGCCAGTAGTATAGGGACTAGGCCCCAGCATTTT
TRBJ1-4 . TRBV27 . CASSLDVGRGARLPEKLFF TGTGCCAGCAGTTTAGACGTGGGACGGGGGGCGCGACTACCTGAAAAACTGTTTTTT
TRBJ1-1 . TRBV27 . CASSQYTGNTEAFF TGTGCCAGCAGTCAATACACAGGGAACACTGAAGCTTTCTTT
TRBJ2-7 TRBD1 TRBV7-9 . CASSVSGGVYEQYF TGTGCCAGCAGCGTTTCAGGGGGCGTCTACGAGCAGTACTTC
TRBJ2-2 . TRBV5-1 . CASSLGRSTGELFF TGCGCCAGCAGCTTGGGCAGATCCACCGGGGAGCTGTTTTTT
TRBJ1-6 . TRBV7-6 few CASTADYNSPLHF TGTGCCAGCACGGCGGATTATAATTCACCCCTCCACTTT
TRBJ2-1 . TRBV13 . CASSLFERDTTMNEQFF TGTGCCAGCAGCTTGTTCGAACGGGACACTACAATGAATGAGCAGTTCTTC
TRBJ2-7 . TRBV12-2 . CASRLVRLGAHTYEQYF TGTGCAAGTCGCTTAGTTCGTTTGGGTGCTCATACCTACGAGCAGTACTTC
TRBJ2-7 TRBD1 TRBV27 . CASSLKGPAGGVYEQYF TGTGCCAGCAGTTTAAAGGGCCCAGCAGGGGGCGTGTACGAGCAGTACTTC
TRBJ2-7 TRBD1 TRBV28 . CASRNRGLGEQYF TGTGCCAGCAGGAACAGGGGGCTCGGCGAGCAGTACTTC
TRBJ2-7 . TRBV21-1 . CASSKGSGLNPYEQYF TGTGCCAGCAGCAAAGGTTCGGGACTAAACCCCTACGAGCAGTACTTC
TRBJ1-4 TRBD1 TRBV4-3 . CASSQDSGQGLVKLFF TGCGCCAGCAGCCAAGATTCGGGACAGGGGCTGGTAAAACTGTTTTTT
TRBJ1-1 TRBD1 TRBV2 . CASSGGGQASAFF TGTGCCAGCAGTGGGGGGGGACAGGCTTCAGCTTTCTTT
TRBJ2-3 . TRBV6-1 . CASSEAGARTDTQYF TGTGCCAGCAGTGAAGCAGGGGCCCGCACAGATACGCAGTATTTT
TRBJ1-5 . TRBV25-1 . CASSEATDYSNQPQHF TGTGCCAGCAGTGAAGCGACAGATTATAGCAATCAGCCCCAGCATTTT
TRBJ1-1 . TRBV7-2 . CASSFFREVLFNTEAFF TGTGCCAGCAGCTTTTTCAGGGAAGTTCTGTTTAACACTGAAGCTTTCTTT
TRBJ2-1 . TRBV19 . CASSTVAAYNEQFF TGTGCCAGTAGTACTGTGGCAGCGTACAATGAGCAGTTCTTC
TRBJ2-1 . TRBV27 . CASSLNGLPNNEQFF TGTGCCAGCAGTTTAAATGGACTACCCAACAATGAGCAGTTCTTC
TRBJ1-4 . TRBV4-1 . CASSPEEGRTNEKLFF TGCGCCAGCAGTCCTGAAGAAGGCCGGACTAATGAAAAACTGTTTTTT
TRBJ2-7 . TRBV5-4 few CASSQVGVNEQYF TGTGCCAGCAGCCAAGTCGGCGTCAACGAGCAGTACTTC
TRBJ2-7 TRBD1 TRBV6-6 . CASSYSTGNYEQYF TGTGCCAGCAGTTATTCGACAGGGAACTACGAGCAGTACTTC
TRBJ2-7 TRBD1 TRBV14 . CASSHRDRGPTGEQYF TGTGCCAGCAGCCACCGGGACAGGGGGCCCACCGGGGAGCAGTACTTC